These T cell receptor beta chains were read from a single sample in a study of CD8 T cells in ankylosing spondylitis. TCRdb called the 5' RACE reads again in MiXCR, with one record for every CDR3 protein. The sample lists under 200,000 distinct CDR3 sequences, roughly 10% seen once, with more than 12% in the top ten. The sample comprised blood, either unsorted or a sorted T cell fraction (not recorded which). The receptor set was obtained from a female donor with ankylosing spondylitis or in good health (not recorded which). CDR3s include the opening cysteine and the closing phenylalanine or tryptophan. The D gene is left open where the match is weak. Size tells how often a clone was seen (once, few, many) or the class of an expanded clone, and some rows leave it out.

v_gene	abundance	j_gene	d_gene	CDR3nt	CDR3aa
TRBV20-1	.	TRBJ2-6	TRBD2	TGCAGTGCCCTTCAGGGAGGGACCGGGGCCAACGTCCTGACTTTC	CSALQGGTGANVLTF
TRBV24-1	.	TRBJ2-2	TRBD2	TGTGCCACCAGTGATCGAAGCGGGAGGGCCTCCAACACCGGGGAGCTGTTTTTT	CATSDRSGRASNTGELFF
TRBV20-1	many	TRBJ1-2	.	TGCAGTGCTGGGACTCAGGGCGGAGACTATGGCTACACCTTC	CSAGTQGGDYGYTF
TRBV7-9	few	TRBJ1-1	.	TGTGCCAGCAGCCGCGGGGCTAACACTGAAGCTTTCTTT	CASSRGANTEAFF
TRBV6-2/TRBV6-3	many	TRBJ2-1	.	TGTGCCAGCAGCCCAACCGCCAATGAGCAGTTCTTC	CASSPTANEQFF
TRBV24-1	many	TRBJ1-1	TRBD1	TGTGCCACCAGTGATCCATTGACAGGGGAAGCTTTCTTT	CATSDPLTGEAFF
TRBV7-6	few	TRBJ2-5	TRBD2	TGTGCCAGCAGCTTAATGGAGCGGGAGAAGGAGGTGGAAGAGACCCAGTACTTC	CASSLMEREKEVEETQYF
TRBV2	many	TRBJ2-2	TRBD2	TGTGCCAGCAGTGATGTTAGCGGGATTAACACCGGGGAGCTGTTTTTT	CASSDVSGINTGELFF
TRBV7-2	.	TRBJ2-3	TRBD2	TGTGCCAGCAGCGTTGGGACTAGCGGGACGTTCACAGATACGCAGTATTTT	CASSVGTSGTFTDTQYF
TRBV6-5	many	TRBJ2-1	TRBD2	TGTGCCAGCAGTTGGCGGGGGGGATACAATGAGCAGTTCTTC	CASSWRGGYNEQFF
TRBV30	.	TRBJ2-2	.	TGTGCCTGGAGTGTCCCCGTCCGAGGGGGGGAGCTGTTTTTT	CAWSVPVRGGELFF
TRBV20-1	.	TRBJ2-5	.	TGCAGTGCTCCTGGGAATGGGGAGACCCAGTACTTC	CSAPGNGETQYF
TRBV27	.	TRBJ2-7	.	TGTGCCAGTACTCGAGGCCATGAGGGGCGAAAATACGAGCAGTACTTC	CASTRGHEGRKYEQYF
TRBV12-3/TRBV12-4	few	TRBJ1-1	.	TGTGCCAGCAGTTGGAGAAACACTGAAGCTTTCTTT	CASSWRNTEAFF
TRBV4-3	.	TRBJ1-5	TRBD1	TGCGCCAGCAGCCAAGACCGGGACAGCCGGCAGCCCCAGCATTTT	CASSQDRDSRQPQHF
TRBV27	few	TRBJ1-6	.	TGTGCCAGCACCGACGGGTTTCCCTATAATTCACCCCTCCACTTT	CASTDGFPYNSPLHF
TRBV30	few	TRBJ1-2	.	TGTGCCTGGAGATGGCCCATCGCCAGATCCGACGGCTACACCTTC	CAWRWPIARSDGYTF
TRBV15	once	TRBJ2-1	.	TGTGCCACCAGCCCTGTTATGGGGGGTGAGCAGTTCTTC	CATSPVMGGEQFF
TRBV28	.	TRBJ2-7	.	TGTGCCAGCAGTCCTTGGACAGTCTACGAGCAGTACTTC	CASSPWTVYEQYF
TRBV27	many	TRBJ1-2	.	TGTGCCAGCAGTTCCAGAGGGGGAGGGGGCTATGGCTACACCTTC	CASSSRGGGGYGYTF
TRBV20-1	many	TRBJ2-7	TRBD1	TGCAGTGCTTCCGGGACAGGGGGAAACCACGAGCAGTACTTC	CSASGTGGNHEQYF